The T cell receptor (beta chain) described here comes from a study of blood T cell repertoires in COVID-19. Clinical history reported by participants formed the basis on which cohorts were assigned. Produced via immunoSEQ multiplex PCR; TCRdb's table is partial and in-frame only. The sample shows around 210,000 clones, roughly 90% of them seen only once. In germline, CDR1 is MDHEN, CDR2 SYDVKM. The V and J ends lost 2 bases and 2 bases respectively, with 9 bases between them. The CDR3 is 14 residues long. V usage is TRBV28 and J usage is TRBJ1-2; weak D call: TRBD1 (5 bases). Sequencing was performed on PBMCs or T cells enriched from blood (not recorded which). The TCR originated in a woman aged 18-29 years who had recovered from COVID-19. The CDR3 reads CASSLGRENYGYTF. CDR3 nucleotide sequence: TGTGCCAGCAGTTTAGGCAGGGAAAACTATGGCTACACCTTC.